Below, 17 T cell receptor beta chains from the same sample are listed, as sequenced in a study of blood T cell repertoires in COVID-19. The protocol was immunoSEQ multiplex PCR, while the TCRdb copy is restricted to in-frame clones and leaves out a portion. Among nearly 95,000 clones, about 90% were seen once, and the ten largest hold approximately 7.4%. Input material: peripheral blood. The receptors come from a human donor with acute or convalescent COVID-19. The donor label of this sample is uncertain.

The chain couples TRBV29-1 to TRBJ1-1, with no clear D. CDR3 length: 13 residues. V lost 3 bases and J lost 0, with 8 bases in between. CDR1 is SQVTM, CDR2 ANQGSEA, per germline. CDR3 region: CSVEGSVNTEAFF. Written as DNA, the CDR3 is TGCAGCGTTGAGGGCAGTGTGAACACTGAAGCTTTCTTT.

The gene calls are TRBV7-8 and TRBJ2-7, with 8 bases fitting TRBD2. V shed 7 bases and J 9 bases; nucleotides not matched to a gene: 17. Per the germline V gene, CDR1 is SGHVS and CDR2 is FQNEAQ. The CDR3 contains 15 residues. CDR3 loop: CASTLGGDLSKGQYF. The DNA of the CDR3 is TGTGCCAGCACCCTCGGGGGGGACCTTAGTAAAGGGCAGTACTTC.

V gene TRBV18 combines with J gene TRBJ2-1; D call uncertain. V lost 5 bases and J 5 bases, leaving 10 bases between the germline ends. The germline V gene has CDR1 KGHSH and CDR2 LQKENI. The CDR3 totals 13 residues. The CDR3 loop reads CASSSKQDNEQFF. CDR3 nucleotides: TGTGCCAGCTCAAGTAAGCAGGACAATGAGCAGTTCTTC.

The chain joins TRBV18 to TRBJ1-1; the D gene is possibly TRBD1 (5 bases). This CDR3 is built from 14 residues. V lost 3 bases and J 4 bases, leaving 12 bases between the germline ends. Germline assignment: CDR1 KGHSH and CDR2 LQKENI. The CDR3 nucleotides are TGTGCCAGCTCACCGCCGGGACTCATCACTGAAGCTTTCTTT. Encoded protein: CASSPPGLITEAFF.

J is TRBJ2-5 and V is TRBV14, with TRBD1 as a possible D gene (6 bases). The CDR3 has 17 residues. V was cut by 3 bases and J by 0 bases, with 17 bases left in between. Germline-derived CDR1 and CDR2 are SGHDN and FVKESK. The CDR3 DNA reads as TGTGCCAGCAGCCAGGGTAGGGACATACCGTACCAAGAGACCCAGTACTTC. Translated, it gives CASSQGRDIPYQETQYF.

This sequence joins TRBV29-1 and TRBJ2-7, with TRBD1 as a possible D gene (6 bases). The CDR3 spans 12 residues. Germline V CDR1 and CDR2: SQVTM, ANQGSEA. Deletions cut 6 bases from V and 5 bases from J, with 14 bases between. The CDR3 is CSVWTAFNEQYF. Written as DNA, the CDR3 is TGCAGCGTGTGGACAGCCTTCAACGAGCAGTACTTC.

The chain couples TRBV19 to TRBJ1-4; D is ambiguous. Trimming pared 6 bases from V and 5 bases from J, leaving 13 bases between. CDR1 and CDR2 (germline): LNHDA, SQIVND (reference sequence). CDR3 length equals 14 residues. The CDR3 nucleotides read TGTGCCAGTAGGGATGCGGCTCAGAATGAAAAACTGTTTTTT. Protein product: CASRDAAQNEKLFF. The complete variable domain, with remaining parts taken from reference TRBV19 and TRBJ1-4, reads DGGITQSPKYLFRKEGQNVTLSCEQNLNHDAMYWYRQDPGQGLRLIYYSQIVNDFQKGDIAEGYSVSREKKESFPLTVTSAQKNPTAFYLCASRDAAQNEKLFFGSGTQLSVL.

The genes are TRBV2 and TRBJ1-2; perhaps TRBD1 as D (5 bases). The CDR3 contains 12 residues. V dropped 7 bases and J dropped 1 base, with 7 bases sitting between them. The germline CDR1 and CDR2 sequences are SNHLY and FYNNEI. CDR3 DNA sequence: TGTGCCAGCACCGACAGTAACTATGGCTACACCTTC. This sequence encodes CASTDSNYGYTF.

The chain joins TRBV5-6 to TRBJ2-5; TRBD2 is a possible D gene (5 bases). Trimming left V 4 bases short and J 5 bases short, with 15 bases between. CDR3 length equals 14 residues. CDR1 is SGHDT and CDR2 is YYEEEE in the germline V gene. The CDR3 sequence: CASSPVRRGETQYF. Written as DNA, the CDR3 is TGTGCCAGCAGCCCGGTAAGGAGAGGGGAGACCCAGTACTTC.

The chain couples TRBV9 to TRBJ1-1; D gene uncertain. V lost 0 bases, J lost 2 bases, and 11 bases lay in between. Germline V gene lookup returns CDR1 SGDLS and CDR2 YYNGEE. The CDR3 extends over 15 amino acids. The DNA for the CDR3 is TGTGCCAGCAGCGTAGGAGGGCAGCTTAACACTGAAGCTTTCTTT. As protein: CASSVGGQLNTEAFF.

J is TRBJ2-3 and V is TRBV30, with TRBD1 identical over 9 bases. Germline-derived CDR1 and CDR2 are GTSNPN and SVGIG (reference sequence). The V gene end was trimmed by 4 bases and the J gene end by 3 bases; junction bases not matched to a gene: 5. This CDR3 comprises 14 residues. CDR3 residues: CAWTDRGYTDTQYF. In DNA, the CDR3 is TGTGCCTGGACGGACAGGGGATATACAGATACGCAGTATTTT. Together with reference TRBV30 and TRBJ2-3, the CDR3 gives the full variable domain: SQTIHQWPATLVQPVGSPLSLECTVEGTSNPNLYWYRQAAGRGLQLLFYSVGIGQISSEVPQNLSASRPQDRQFILSSKKLLLSDSGFYLCAWTDRGYTDTQYFGPGTRLTVL.

The chain carries TRBV5-1 and TRBJ2-2, with D perhaps matching TRBD2 (6 bases). This CDR3 is 15 amino acids long. Germline V gene data show CDR1 as SGHRS and CDR2 as YFSETQ. With 4 bases removed from V and 4 bases from J, the gap between germline ends came to 14 bases. The CDR3 sequence is CASSPGVGSTGELFF. CDR3 bases: TGCGCCAGCAGCCCGGGAGTGGGATCCACCGGGGAGCTGTTTTTT.

The V and J genes are TRBV24-1 and TRBJ1-2, with 9 bases fitting TRBD1. The J segment lost 7 bases and the V segment lost 1 base, leaving 3 bases of the junction unmatched. Looked up from germline, CDR1 is KGHDR and CDR2 is SFDVKD. The length of the CDR3 is 14 residues. The CDR3 reads CATSDFGDRAGYTF. The CDR3 nucleotides are TGTGCCACCAGTGATTTTGGGGACAGGGCTGGCTACACCTTC.

The rearrangement links TRBV28 to TRBJ1-2, with 10 bases matching TRBD1. V shed 3 bases, J shed 5 bases, and the junction held 9 bases outside the gene matches. CDR3 length equals 16 residues. The germline gives CDR1 MDHEN, CDR2 SYDVKM. The DNA of the CDR3 is TGTGCCAGCAGTTTCTCCGCCGGGACAGGGGTTTATGGCTACACCTTC. This encodes CASSFSAGTGVYGYTF.

The chain recombines TRBV5-6 with TRBJ2-5; D perhaps matches TRBD2 (6 bases). Germline loops: CDR1 SGHDT, CDR2 YYEEEE. V was cut by 2 bases and J by 3 bases, with 11 bases left in between. CDR3 size: 14 residues. The DNA for the CDR3 is TGTGCCAGCAGCTTTGGAGGGGTTAAAGAGACCCAGTACTTC. This translates into CASSFGGVKETQYF.

CDR3 sequence reads: CASSFRGAPREQYF. As DNA, the CDR3 is TGTGCCAGCAGTTTCCGGGGAGCCCCTCGCGAGCAGTACTTC. The chain is built from TRBV28 and TRBJ2-7, with D possibly matching TRBD2 (5 bases). V was shortened by 3 bases and J by 6 bases, with 15 bases between the two germline ends. CDR1 MDHEN and CDR2 SYDVKM come from the germline V gene. CDR3 length equals 14 residues.

The chain is built from TRBV9 and TRBJ1-5, with D uncertain. V lost 0 bases and J 4 bases, leaving 11 bases between the germline ends. The CDR3 spans 15 residues. Germline CDR1 and CDR2: SGDLS and YYNGEE. The DNA of the CDR3 is TGTGCCAGCAGCGTAGTCGGAACAGTAAATCAGCCCCAGCATTTT. Translation: CASSVVGTVNQPQHF. Variable domain in full (rest from reference TRBV9 and TRBJ1-5): DSGVTQTPKHLITATGQRVTLRCSPRSGDLSVYWYQQSLDQGLQFLIQYYNGEERAKGNILERFSAQQFPDLHSELNLSSLELGDSALYFCASSVVGTVNQPQHFGDGTRLSIL.